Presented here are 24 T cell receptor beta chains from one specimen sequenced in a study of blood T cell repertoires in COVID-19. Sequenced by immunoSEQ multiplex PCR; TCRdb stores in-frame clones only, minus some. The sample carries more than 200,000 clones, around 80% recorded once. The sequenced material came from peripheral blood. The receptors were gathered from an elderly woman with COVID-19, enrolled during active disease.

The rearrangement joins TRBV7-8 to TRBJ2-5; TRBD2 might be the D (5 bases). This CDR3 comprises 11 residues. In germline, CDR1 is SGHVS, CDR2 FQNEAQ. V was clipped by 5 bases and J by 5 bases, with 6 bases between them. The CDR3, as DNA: TGTGCCAGCAGCCCGGGGGAGACCCAGTACTTC. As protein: CASSPGETQYF.

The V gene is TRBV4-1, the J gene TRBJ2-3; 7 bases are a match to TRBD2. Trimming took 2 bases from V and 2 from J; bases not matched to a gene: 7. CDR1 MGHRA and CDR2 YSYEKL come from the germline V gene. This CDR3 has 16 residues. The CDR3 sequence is CASSQRPREITDTQYF. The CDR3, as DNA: TGCGCCAGCAGCCAACGCCCGCGGGAGATCACAGATACGCAGTATTTT.

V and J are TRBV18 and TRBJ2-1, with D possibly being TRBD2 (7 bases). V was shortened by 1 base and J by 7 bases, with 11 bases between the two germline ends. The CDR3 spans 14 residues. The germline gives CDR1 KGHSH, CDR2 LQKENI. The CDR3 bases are TGTGCCAGCTCACCACGGGGGGGCCCTAATGAGCAGTTCTTC. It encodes CASSPRGGPNEQFF.

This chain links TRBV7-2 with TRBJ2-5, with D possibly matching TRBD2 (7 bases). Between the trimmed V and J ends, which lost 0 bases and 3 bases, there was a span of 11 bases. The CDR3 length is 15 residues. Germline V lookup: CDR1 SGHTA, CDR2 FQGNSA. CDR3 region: CASSLAGGPEETQYF. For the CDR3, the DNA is TGTGCCAGCAGCTTAGCGGGGGGGCCGGAAGAGACCCAGTACTTC.

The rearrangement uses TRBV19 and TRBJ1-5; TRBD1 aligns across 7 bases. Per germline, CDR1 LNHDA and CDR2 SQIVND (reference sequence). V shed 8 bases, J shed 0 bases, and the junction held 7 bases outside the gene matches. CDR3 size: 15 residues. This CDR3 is CASCDRDYSNQPQHF. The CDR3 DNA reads TGTGCCAGTTGTGACAGGGATTATAGCAATCAGCCCCAGCATTTT.

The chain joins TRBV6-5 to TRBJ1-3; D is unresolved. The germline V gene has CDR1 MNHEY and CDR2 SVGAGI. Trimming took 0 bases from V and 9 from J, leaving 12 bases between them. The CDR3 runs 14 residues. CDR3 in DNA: TGTGCCAGCAGTTACTCGGTAATAGGGAGCACCATATATTTT. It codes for CASSYSVIGSTIYF.

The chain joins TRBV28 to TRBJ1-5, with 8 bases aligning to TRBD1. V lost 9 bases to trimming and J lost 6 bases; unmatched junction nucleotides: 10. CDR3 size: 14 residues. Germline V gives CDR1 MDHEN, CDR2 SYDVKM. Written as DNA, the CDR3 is TGTGCCAGTACCTTAGGACAGGGACGTCAGCCCCAGCATTTT. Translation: CASTLGQGRQPQHF.

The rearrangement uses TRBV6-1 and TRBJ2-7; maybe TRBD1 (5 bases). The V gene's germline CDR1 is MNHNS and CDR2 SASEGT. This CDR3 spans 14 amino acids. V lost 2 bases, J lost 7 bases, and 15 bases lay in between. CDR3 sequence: CASSEIGAGWEQYF. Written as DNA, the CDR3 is TGTGCCAGCAGTGAAATAGGGGCAGGGTGGGAGCAGTACTTC.

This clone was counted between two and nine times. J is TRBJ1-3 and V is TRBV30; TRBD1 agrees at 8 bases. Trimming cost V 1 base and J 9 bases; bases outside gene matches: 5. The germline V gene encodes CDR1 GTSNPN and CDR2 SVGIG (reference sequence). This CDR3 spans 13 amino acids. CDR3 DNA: TGTGCCTGGAGTGACCAGGGGGCTTTCACCATATATTTT. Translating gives CAWSDQGAFTIYF.

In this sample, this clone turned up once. The CDR3 DNA is TGTGCCAGCAGTTATCCTTCGAATGAAAAACTGTTTTTT. This gives the protein CASSYPSNEKLFF. The chain links TRBV5-6 to TRBJ1-4; D is undetermined. Deletions cut 5 bases from V and 5 bases from J, with 10 bases between. The CDR3 runs 13 residues. CDR1 and CDR2 from the germline V gene are SGHDT and YYEEEE.

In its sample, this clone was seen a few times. The DNA for the CDR3 is TGCGCCAGCAGCTTAGGGGGACAGGGATTTGAGACCCAGTACTTC. Translating gives CASSLGGQGFETQYF. The chain carries TRBV5-1 and TRBJ2-5, with TRBD1 identical over 9 bases. The CDR3 spans 15 residues. Germline V gene lookup returns CDR1 SGHRS and CDR2 YFSETQ. The V segment lost 2 bases and the J segment 5 bases; nucleotides outside the gene matches: 7.

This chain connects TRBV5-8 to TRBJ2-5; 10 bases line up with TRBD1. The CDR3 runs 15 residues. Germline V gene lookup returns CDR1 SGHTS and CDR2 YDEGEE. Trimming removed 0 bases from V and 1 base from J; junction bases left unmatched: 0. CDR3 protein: CASSLGQGAQETQYF. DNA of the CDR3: TGTGCCAGCAGCTTGGGACAGGGGGCCCAAGAGACCCAGTACTTC.

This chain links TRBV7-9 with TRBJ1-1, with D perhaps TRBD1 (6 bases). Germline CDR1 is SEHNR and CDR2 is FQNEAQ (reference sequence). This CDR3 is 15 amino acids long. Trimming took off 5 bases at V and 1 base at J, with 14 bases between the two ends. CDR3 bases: TGTGCCAGCAGCCCATCGACAGGAGGGAACACTGAAGCTTTCTTT. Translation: CASSPSTGGNTEAFF. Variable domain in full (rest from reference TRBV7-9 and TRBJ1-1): DTGVSQNPRHKITKRGQNVTFRCDPISEHNRLYWYRQTLGQGPEFLTYFQNEAQLEKSRLLSDRFSAERPKGSFSTLEIQRTEQGDSAMYLCASSPSTGGNTEAFFGQGTRLTVV.

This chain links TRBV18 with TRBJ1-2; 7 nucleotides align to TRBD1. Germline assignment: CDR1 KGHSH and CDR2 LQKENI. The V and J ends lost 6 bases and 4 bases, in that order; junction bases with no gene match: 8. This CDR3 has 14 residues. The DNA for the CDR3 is TGTGCCAGCTCTTCTTCGACAGGGCCCTATGGCTACACCTTC. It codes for CASSSSTGPYGYTF.

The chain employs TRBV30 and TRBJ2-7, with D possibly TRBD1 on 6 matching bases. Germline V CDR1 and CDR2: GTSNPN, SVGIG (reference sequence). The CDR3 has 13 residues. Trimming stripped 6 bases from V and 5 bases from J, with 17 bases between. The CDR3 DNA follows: TGTGCCTGCCGGATGGGGGCCCTAGACGAGCAGTACTTC. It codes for CACRMGALDEQYF.

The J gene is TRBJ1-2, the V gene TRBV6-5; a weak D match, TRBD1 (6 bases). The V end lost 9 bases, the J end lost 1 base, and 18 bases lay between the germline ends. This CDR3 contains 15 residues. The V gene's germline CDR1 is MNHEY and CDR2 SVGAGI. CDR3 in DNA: TGTGCCAGTAGTCAGGGGCTGAACCTTAACTATGGCTACACCTTC. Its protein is CASSQGLNLNYGYTF.

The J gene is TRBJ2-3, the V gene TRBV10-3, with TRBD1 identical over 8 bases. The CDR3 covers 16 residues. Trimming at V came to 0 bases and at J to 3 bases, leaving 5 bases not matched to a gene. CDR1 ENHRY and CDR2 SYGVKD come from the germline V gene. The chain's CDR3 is CAISESGQGATDTQYF. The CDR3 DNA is TGTGCCATCAGTGAGTCAGGGCAGGGGGCAACAGATACGCAGTATTTT.

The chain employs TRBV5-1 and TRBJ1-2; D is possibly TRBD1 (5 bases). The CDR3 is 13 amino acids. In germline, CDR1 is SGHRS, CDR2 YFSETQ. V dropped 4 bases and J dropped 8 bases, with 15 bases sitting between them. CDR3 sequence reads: CASSRGDGGGYTF. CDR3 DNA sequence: TGCGCCAGCAGCCGGGGGGACGGGGGAGGCTACACCTTC.

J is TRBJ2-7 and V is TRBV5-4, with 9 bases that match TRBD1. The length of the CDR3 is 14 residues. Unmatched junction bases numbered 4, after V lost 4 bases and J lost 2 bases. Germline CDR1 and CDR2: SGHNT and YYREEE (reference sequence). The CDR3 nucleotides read TGTGCCAGCAGCCCGGGACAGGGCCCCTACGAGCAGTACTTC. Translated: CASSPGQGPYEQYF.

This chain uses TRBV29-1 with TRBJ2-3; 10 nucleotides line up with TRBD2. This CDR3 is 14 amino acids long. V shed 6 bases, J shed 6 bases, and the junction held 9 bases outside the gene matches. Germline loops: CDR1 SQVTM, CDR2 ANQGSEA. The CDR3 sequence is CSVLAGDGWDTQYF. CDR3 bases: TGCAGCGTCCTAGCGGGGGACGGGTGGGATACGCAGTATTTT.

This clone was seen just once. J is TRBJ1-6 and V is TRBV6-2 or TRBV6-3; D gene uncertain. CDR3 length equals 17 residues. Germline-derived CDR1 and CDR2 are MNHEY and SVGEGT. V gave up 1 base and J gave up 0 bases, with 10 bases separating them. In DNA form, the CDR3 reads TGTGCCAGCAGTTACTTTGCGAAGAGCTCCTATAATTCACCCCTCCACTTT. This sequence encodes CASSYFAKSSYNSPLHF.

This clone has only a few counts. The CDR3 spells CASRDGQGRRNYGYTF. DNA of the CDR3: TGTGCCAGCAGGGATGGGCAGGGAAGGCGCAACTATGGCTACACCTTC. The chain uses TRBV2 and TRBJ1-2, with D perhaps TRBD1 (5 bases). CDR1 and CDR2 from the germline V gene are SNHLY and FYNNEI. The CDR3 length is 16 residues. Trimming removed 6 bases at V and 2 bases at J, with 19 bases between. Together with reference TRBV2 and TRBJ1-2, the CDR3 gives the full variable domain: EPEVTQTPSHQVTQMGQEVILRCVPISNHLYFYWYRQILGQKVEFLVSFYNNEISEKSEIFDDQFSVERPDGSNFTLKIRSTKLEDSAMYFCASRDGQGRRNYGYTFGSGTRLTVV.

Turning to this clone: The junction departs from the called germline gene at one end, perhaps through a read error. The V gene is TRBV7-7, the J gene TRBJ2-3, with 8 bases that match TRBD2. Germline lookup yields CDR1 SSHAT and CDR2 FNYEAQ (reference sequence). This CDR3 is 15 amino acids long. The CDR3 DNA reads TGTGCTAGCAGCTTAGGCCTCCGGGGGGGAGATACGCAGTATTTT. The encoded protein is CASSLGLRGGDTQYF.

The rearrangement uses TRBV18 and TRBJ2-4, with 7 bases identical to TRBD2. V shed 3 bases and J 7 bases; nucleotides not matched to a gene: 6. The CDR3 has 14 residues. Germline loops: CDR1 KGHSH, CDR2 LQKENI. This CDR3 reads CASSPRREDNIQYF. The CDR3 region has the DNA TGTGCCAGCTCACCCCGACGGGAGGACAACATTCAGTACTTC.